Listed here are 9 T cell receptor beta chains from one sample, sequenced in a study of resident and recirculating memory T cells in vitiligo. Method: immunoSEQ multiplex PCR; TCRdb's copy keeps in-frame clones and lacks some. This sample carries 70,000 to 75,000 clones, roughly nine tenths of them seen once, and the ten largest clones take over 4.5%. Material: blood. These receptor sequences come from a male donor with vitiligo.

This clone was detected once. The DNA of the CDR3 is TGTGCCAGCAGCCATAGTTACAATCAGCCCCAGCATTTT. Protein product: CASSHSYNQPQHF. The V and J genes are TRBV11-2 and TRBJ1-5; D unresolved. The CDR3 loop spans 13 amino acids. The germline V gene encodes CDR1 SGHAT and CDR2 FQNNGV. The ends were cut back, 5 bases at V and 3 bases at J, with 8 bases in the middle.

V usage is TRBV5-4 and J usage is TRBJ2-3, with a tentative D call TRBD1 (6 bases). The germline CDR1 and CDR2 sequences are SGHNT and YYREEE (reference sequence). The CDR3 extends over 14 amino acids. V was clipped by 4 bases and J by 0 bases, with 9 bases between them. CDR3 residues: CASSRGQSTDTQYF. The CDR3 DNA reads as TGTGCCAGCAGCCGAGGACAGAGCACAGATACGCAGTATTTT.

This chain links TRBV5-6 with TRBJ1-2; 9 bases agree with TRBD1. CDR1 is SGHDT and CDR2 is YYEEEE in the germline V gene. This CDR3 comprises 16 residues. The V segment lost 4 bases and the J segment 4 bases; nucleotides outside the gene matches: 11. CDR3 sequence reads: CASSRPGTGTSYGYTF. CDR3 DNA: TGTGCCAGCAGCCGTCCCGGGACAGGGACCAGCTATGGCTACACCTTC.

The genes are TRBV11-2 and TRBJ2-7; possibly TRBD1 for D (6 bases). The CDR3 is 15 residues long. Germline CDR1 and CDR2: SGHAT and FQNNGV. Deletions cut 3 bases from V and 7 bases from J, with 19 bases between. The CDR3 nucleotides read TGTGCCAGCAGCTTCGGGACACAAAAGCTACTGGAGCAGTACTTC. This codes for CASSFGTQKLLEQYF.

V and J are TRBV6-1 and TRBJ1-2; tentatively, D is TRBD1 (6 bases). CDR3 length: 15 residues. Germline V CDR1 and CDR2: MNHNS, SASEGT. V shed 4 bases and J shed 0 bases, with 12 bases lying between them. The CDR3 is CASSVRDISNYGYTF. CDR3 sequence (DNA): TGTGCCAGCAGTGTCCGGGACATCTCTAACTATGGCTACACCTTC.

V usage is TRBV28 and J usage is TRBJ2-6, with D unclear. V shed 3 bases and J shed 4 bases, with 4 bases lying between them. This CDR3 region has 13 residues. Germline values: CDR1 MDHEN, CDR2 SYDVKM. The CDR3 spells CASSLRGANVLTF. DNA for the CDR3: TGTGCCAGCAGTTTGCGGGGGGCCAACGTCCTGACTTTC.

J is TRBJ1-1 and V is TRBV18, with 7 bases that match TRBD1. This CDR3 comprises 16 residues. Germline V gene data show CDR1 as KGHSH and CDR2 as LQKENI. V gave up 1 base and J gave up 4 bases; unmatched junction bases: 9. CDR3 sequence reads: CASSPRETGTTTEAFF. The CDR3 DNA reads TGTGCCAGCTCACCACGAGAGACAGGGACGACCACTGAAGCTTTCTTT.

The rearrangement joins TRBV7-2 to TRBJ1-1; no clear D. The CDR3 runs to 14 residues. V was shortened by 2 bases and J by 1 base, with 8 bases between the two germline ends. Germline CDR1 SGHTA, CDR2 FQGNSA. In DNA, the CDR3 is TGTGCCAGCAGCTTACGCAGAGGGAACACTGAAGCTTTCTTT. This gives the protein CASSLRRGNTEAFF.

DNA of the CDR3: TGCGCCAGCAGCTTCGGACAGGCCGGGGCAGATACGCAGTATTTT. Translating it yields CASSFGQAGADTQYF. The chain employs TRBV5-1 and TRBJ2-3; 7 nucleotides align to TRBD1. The germline V gene encodes CDR1 SGHRS and CDR2 YFSETQ. With 2 bases clipped from V and 4 bases from J, the junction kept 7 bases outside the gene matches. The CDR3 has 15 residues.